The present T cell receptor (beta chain) was sequenced within a study of blood T cell repertoires in COVID-19. Study summary: PBMCs, B-cell-depleted T cells, or T cells provided the cDNA or gDNA that made up the material.

In the study's own analysis: Cell counts per sample came from amplifying reference gene primers. The table came from immunoSEQ multiplex PCR; TCRdb's copy has only in-frame clones and leaves some out. V and J calls plus clone size are reproduced from that table; the DNA served to infer D and trimming. The table lists under 350,000 clones, roughly nine tenths of them singletons. Cohort 3 donors were reported recovered after two negative PCRs, clearance, or symptom resolution. From germline, CDR1 is SGHRS and CDR2 YFSETQ. The trim removed 7 bases at V and 8 bases at J, leaving 16 bases unmatched. The CDR3 consists of 15 residues.

J is TRBJ1-2 and V is TRBV5-1; 8 nucleotides agree with TRBD1. Input material: PBMCs or T cells enriched from blood (not recorded which). The origin of this receptor is a woman aged 55-69 years who had recovered from COVID-19. The DNA of the CDR3 is TGCGCCAGCGTCAGGGGATCTGACAGGGGAGACGGCTACACCTTC. This encodes CASVRGSDRGDGYTF.